This is a list of T cell receptor beta chains from one sample in a study of Ad26.COV2.S vaccination and SARS-CoV-2 variants. Sequenced by immunoSEQ multiplex PCR; TCRdb stores in-frame clones only, minus some. The repertoire holds hundreds of thousands of clones, 92% seen once, with about 3.9% in the top ten. This specimen was peripheral blood, taken after recovery from COVID-19. The receptors stem from a human donor who had recovered from COVID-19. Both conserved end residues are part of each CDR3. Each record gives: V gene, clone size, D gene, J gene, CDR3 protein, CDR3 DNA. A D gene is named only where the DNA matches it firmly. Size values are once, few and many counts, or a class for expanded clones, and some rows have none.

v_call: TRBV3-1/TRBV3-2
clone_size: NA
d_call: NA
j_call: TRBJ2-7
cdr3_aa: CASSQAGRSYEQYF
cdr3_nt: TGTGCCAGCAGCCAAGCGGGCCGGTCCTACGAGCAGTACTTC

v_call: TRBV2
clone_size: NA
d_call: TRBD1
j_call: TRBJ2-7
cdr3_aa: CASRGYDRDLKYF
cdr3_nt: TGTGCCAGCAGGGGCTACGACAGGGACCTCAAGTACTTC

v_call: TRBV5-1
clone_size: NA
d_call: TRBD1
j_call: TRBJ1-6
cdr3_aa: CASSLTGTDNSPLHF
cdr3_nt: TGCGCCAGCAGCTTGACAGGGACAGATAATTCACCCCTCCACTTT

v_call: TRBV7-2
clone_size: NA
d_call: NA
j_call: TRBJ1-1
cdr3_aa: CASSLGTANTEAFF
cdr3_nt: TGTGCCAGCAGCTTAGGGACAGCGAACACTGAAGCTTTCTTT

v_call: TRBV4-1
clone_size: NA
d_call: TRBD1
j_call: TRBJ1-4
cdr3_aa: CASSQDEGAGEKLFF
cdr3_nt: TGCGCCAGCAGCCAAGATGAGGGGGCTGGAGAAAAACTGTTTTTT

v_call: TRBV27
clone_size: once
d_call: NA
j_call: TRBJ1-2
cdr3_aa: CASSPSWGGDNYGYTF
cdr3_nt: TGTGCCAGCAGCCCCTCATGGGGAGGGGACAACTATGGCTACACCTTC

v_call: TRBV25-1
clone_size: once
d_call: TRBD1
j_call: TRBJ1-3
cdr3_aa: CASSEGTGRNTIYF
cdr3_nt: TGTGCCAGCAGTGAAGGGACAGGGAGGAACACCATATATTTT

v_call: TRBV5-4
clone_size: NA
d_call: TRBD2
j_call: TRBJ2-3
cdr3_aa: CASSLASGGVTDTQYF
cdr3_nt: TGTGCCAGCAGCTTGGCCAGCGGGGGGGTCACAGATACGCAGTATTTT

v_call: TRBV27
clone_size: NA
d_call: NA
j_call: TRBJ2-7
cdr3_aa: CASSLWGSSYEQYF
cdr3_nt: TGTGCCAGCAGTTTATGGGGGAGCTCCTACGAGCAGTACTTC

v_call: TRBV25-1
clone_size: NA
d_call: TRBD2
j_call: TRBJ2-7
cdr3_aa: CASSAAGGYEQYF
cdr3_nt: TGTGCCAGCAGTGCTGCGGGGGGCTACGAGCAGTACTTC

v_call: TRBV10-1
clone_size: few
d_call: NA
j_call: TRBJ1-1
cdr3_aa: CASSESRGGDEAFF
cdr3_nt: TGCGCCAGCAGTGAGTCTCGGGGCGGGGATGAAGCTTTCTTT

v_call: TRBV9
clone_size: few
d_call: NA
j_call: TRBJ1-1
cdr3_aa: CASSVIGMSTEAFF
cdr3_nt: TGTGCCAGCAGCGTAATAGGTATGAGCACTGAAGCTTTCTTT

v_call: TRBV5-4
clone_size: NA
d_call: NA
j_call: TRBJ2-3
cdr3_aa: CASSPRRGGVTDTQYF
cdr3_nt: TGTGCCAGCAGCCCTAGGAGGGGTGGGGTCACAGATACGCAGTATTTT

v_call: TRBV7-2
clone_size: few
d_call: NA
j_call: TRBJ2-3
cdr3_aa: CASSLAGLTDTQYF
cdr3_nt: TGTGCCAGCAGCTTAGCCGGTTTAACAGATACGCAGTATTTT

v_call: TRBV6-1
clone_size: NA
d_call: NA
j_call: TRBJ2-7
cdr3_aa: CASSEGRGPRSYEQYF
cdr3_nt: TGTGCCAGCAGTGAAGGTCGGGGCCCAAGGTCCTACGAGCAGTACTTC

v_call: TRBV11-3
clone_size: once
d_call: NA
j_call: TRBJ2-3
cdr3_aa: CASSRWTDPHTDTQYF
cdr3_nt: TGTGCCAGCAGCAGATGGACAGATCCACACACAGATACGCAGTATTTT

v_call: TRBV4-1
clone_size: NA
d_call: TRBD2
j_call: TRBJ2-2
cdr3_aa: CASSQDERGGPTGELFF
cdr3_nt: TGCGCCAGCAGCCAAGATGAGCGGGGGGGCCCCACCGGGGAGCTGTTTTTT

v_call: TRBV2
clone_size: NA
d_call: NA
j_call: TRBJ1-2
cdr3_aa: CASSEAGGRGPYGYTF
cdr3_nt: TGTGCCAGCAGTGAAGCGGGCGGCAGGGGTCCTTATGGCTACACCTTC

v_call: TRBV5-1
clone_size: NA
d_call: TRBD1
j_call: TRBJ1-2
cdr3_aa: CASSPGIRDRDGYTF
cdr3_nt: TGCGCCAGCAGCCCTGGGATCCGGGACAGGGACGGCTACACCTTC

v_call: TRBV7-2
clone_size: NA
d_call: TRBD2
j_call: TRBJ2-2
cdr3_aa: CASSLAPGGAGELFF
cdr3_nt: TGTGCCAGCAGCTTAGCGCCCGGGGGGGCAGGGGAGCTGTTTTTT

v_call: TRBV19
clone_size: NA
d_call: NA
j_call: TRBJ2-1
cdr3_aa: CASSTGVHYNEQFF
cdr3_nt: TGTGCCAGTAGTACGGGGGTTCACTACAATGAGCAGTTCTTC

v_call: TRBV5-4
clone_size: once
d_call: NA
j_call: TRBJ2-5
cdr3_aa: CASSQSGLKGETQYF
cdr3_nt: TGTGCCAGCAGCCAATCGGGACTGAAAGGGGAGACCCAGTACTTC

v_call: TRBV9
clone_size: NA
d_call: NA
j_call: TRBJ1-3
cdr3_aa: CASSVSPRARTSGNTIYF
cdr3_nt: TGTGCCAGCAGCGTCAGTCCCCGAGCCCGCACCTCTGGAAACACCATATATTTT

v_call: TRBV10-3
clone_size: once
d_call: TRBD2
j_call: TRBJ2-2
cdr3_aa: CAISESGRAPYSNTGELFF
cdr3_nt: TGTGCCATCAGTGAGTCTGGGAGGGCGCCATACTCGAACACCGGGGAGCTGTTTTTT

v_call: TRBV3-1/TRBV3-2
clone_size: NA
d_call: TRBD1
j_call: TRBJ1-1
cdr3_aa: CASSLRTGGGEAFF
cdr3_nt: TGTGCCAGCAGCCTTAGAACAGGGGGGGGTGAAGCTTTCTTT

v_call: TRBV2
clone_size: NA
d_call: TRBD1
j_call: TRBJ2-2
cdr3_aa: CASSAQGAMNTGELFF
cdr3_nt: TGTGCCAGCAGCGCACAGGGGGCTATGAACACCGGGGAGCTGTTTTTT

v_call: TRBV27
clone_size: NA
d_call: NA
j_call: TRBJ1-3
cdr3_aa: CASSQTPGNTIYF
cdr3_nt: TGTGCCAGCAGCCAAACGCCGGGGAACACCATATATTTT

v_call: TRBV6-5
clone_size: NA
d_call: NA
j_call: TRBJ2-3
cdr3_aa: CASSYYEGRDTQYF
cdr3_nt: TGTGCCAGCAGTTACTACGAGGGCAGAGATACGCAGTATTTT

v_call: TRBV12-3/TRBV12-4
clone_size: NA
d_call: NA
j_call: TRBJ1-1
cdr3_aa: CASSLGPANAFF
cdr3_nt: TGTGCCAGCAGTTTGGGCCCCGCTAATGCTTTCTTT

v_call: TRBV5-1
clone_size: NA
d_call: NA
j_call: TRBJ1-1
cdr3_aa: CASTLTRPGARNTEAFF
cdr3_nt: TGCGCCAGCACCTTAACCCGACCCGGAGCGAGAAACACTGAAGCTTTCTTT

v_call: TRBV27
clone_size: few
d_call: TRBD2
j_call: TRBJ2-1
cdr3_aa: CASSLAGGFDEQFF
cdr3_nt: TGTGCCAGCAGTTTGGCGGGGGGGTTTGATGAGCAGTTCTTC

v_call: TRBV6-5
clone_size: NA
d_call: NA
j_call: TRBJ1-1
cdr3_aa: CASSSPAEAFF
cdr3_nt: TGTGCCAGCAGCTCCCCAGCTGAAGCTTTCTTT

v_call: TRBV3-1/TRBV3-2
clone_size: NA
d_call: TRBD1
j_call: TRBJ1-5
cdr3_aa: CASSQDGGTGSQPQHF
cdr3_nt: TGTGCCAGCAGCCAAGATGGAGGGACAGGGAGTCAGCCCCAGCATTTT

v_call: TRBV10-1
clone_size: NA
d_call: TRBD1
j_call: TRBJ2-1
cdr3_aa: CASSELGQGVSNEQFF
cdr3_nt: TGCGCCAGCAGTGAGTTGGGACAGGGGGTTAGCAATGAGCAGTTCTTC

v_call: TRBV9
clone_size: NA
d_call: NA
j_call: TRBJ1-4
cdr3_aa: CASSETTTFEKLFF
cdr3_nt: TGTGCCAGCAGCGAAACCACTACGTTTGAAAAACTGTTTTTT

v_call: TRBV12-3/TRBV12-4
clone_size: NA
d_call: NA
j_call: TRBJ2-5
cdr3_aa: CASSLSASETQYF
cdr3_nt: TGTGCCAGCAGTTTATCAGCGTCGGAGACCCAGTACTTC

v_call: TRBV19
clone_size: NA
d_call: TRBD2
j_call: TRBJ2-3
cdr3_aa: CASSIVFRLAGTPDTQYF
cdr3_nt: TGTGCCAGTAGTATAGTCTTTCGACTAGCGGGGACTCCAGATACGCAGTATTTT

v_call: TRBV20-1
clone_size: once
d_call: NA
j_call: TRBJ1-4
cdr3_aa: CSARDEKLFF
cdr3_nt: TGCAGTGCTAGAGACGAAAAACTGTTTTTT

v_call: TRBV9
clone_size: NA
d_call: TRBD2
j_call: TRBJ2-3
cdr3_aa: CASSVASGGARVQYF
cdr3_nt: TGTGCCAGCAGCGTAGCTAGCGGGGGGGCGAGGGTGCAGTATTTT

v_call: TRBV20-1
clone_size: NA
d_call: NA
j_call: TRBJ1-5
cdr3_aa: CSARDSQGEHF
cdr3_nt: TGCAGTGCTAGAGATTCCCAGGGAGAGCATTTT

v_call: TRBV9
clone_size: NA
d_call: NA
j_call: TRBJ2-7
cdr3_aa: CASSVVEATYEQYF
cdr3_nt: TGTGCCAGCAGCGTAGTGGAGGCCACCTACGAGCAGTACTTC

v_call: TRBV5-1
clone_size: NA
d_call: NA
j_call: TRBJ1-5
cdr3_aa: CASSLGGGGRDQPQHF
cdr3_nt: TGCGCCAGCAGCTTGGGGGGAGGGGGGCGAGATCAGCCCCAGCATTTT

v_call: TRBV6-5
clone_size: NA
d_call: NA
j_call: TRBJ1-5
cdr3_aa: CASSYSGGNSNQPQHF
cdr3_nt: TGTGCCAGCAGTTACTCGGGGGGGAATAGCAATCAGCCCCAGCATTTT

v_call: TRBV7-9
clone_size: NA
d_call: TRBD2
j_call: TRBJ2-1
cdr3_aa: CASSLGLAGDYNEQFF
cdr3_nt: TGTGCCAGCAGCTTAGGACTAGCGGGGGACTACAATGAGCAGTTCTTC

v_call: TRBV9
clone_size: few
d_call: NA
j_call: TRBJ1-6
cdr3_aa: CASSPRGGRSPLHF
cdr3_nt: TGTGCCAGCAGCCCCCGGGGGGGTAGGTCACCCCTCCACTTT

v_call: TRBV6-5
clone_size: NA
d_call: NA
j_call: TRBJ2-6
cdr3_aa: CASHYRSGANVLTF
cdr3_nt: TGTGCCAGCCATTACCGCTCTGGGGCCAACGTCCTGACTTTC

v_call: TRBV7-7
clone_size: NA
d_call: TRBD2
j_call: TRBJ2-1
cdr3_aa: CASSPGGRPNEQFF
cdr3_nt: TGTGCCAGCAGCCCGGGGGGGAGGCCCAATGAGCAGTTCTTC

v_call: TRBV19
clone_size: NA
d_call: NA
j_call: TRBJ1-5
cdr3_aa: CASSTNTLYSNQPQHF
cdr3_nt: TGTGCCAGTAGTACTAATACATTGTATAGCAATCAGCCCCAGCATTTT

v_call: TRBV6-6
clone_size: few
d_call: TRBD2
j_call: TRBJ2-1
cdr3_aa: CASSQRSGGYYNEQFF
cdr3_nt: TGTGCCAGCAGTCAACGTAGCGGGGGGTACTACAATGAGCAGTTCTTC